This TCR beta chain was sequenced for a study of cytomegalovirus exposure and HLA in healthy donors. Worth noting for this clone: Its specificity is not known.

V was pared by 4 bases and J by 7 bases, with 15 bases between. This CDR3 contains 15 residues. Per the germline V gene, CDR1 is SGHRS and CDR2 is YFSETQ. Using immunoSEQ multiplex PCR, the repertoire was profiled, and TCRdb retains in-frame clones only, with some absent. The sample has 200,000 or so clones, under 95% seen once; the top ten hold more than 0.85%. Study observations and caveats: There were a few CMV-associated chains whose specificity for CMV antigens was confirmed in vitro.

The receptor was derived from a woman aged 18-35 years in good health and CMV-seronegative. Sequencing input: PBMCs. The chain couples TRBV5-1 to TRBJ1-6, with a weak D call TRBD1 (5 bases). The CDR3 spells CASSPGGGGNSPLHF. The CDR3 DNA follows: TGCGCCAGCAGCCCCGGTGGGGGAGGCAATTCACCCCTCCACTTT.